This is a list of T cell receptor beta chains from one sample in a study of blood T cell repertoires in COVID-19. This table comes from immunoSEQ multiplex PCR, and its TCRdb copy is limited to in-frame clones, with some not included. The table lists 120,000 or so clones, about 86% of them singletons. What was sequenced was peripheral blood. These TCRs come from a man in his sixties or seventies who had recovered from COVID-19. The CDR3 runs from the conserved cysteine through the conserved F or W. D genes are given only for firm matches. A row's size may be missing; if present it is once, few, many or a size class.

D: NA
V: TRBV19
J: TRBJ2-2
size: NA
DNA: TGTGCCAGTAGTATTCGGGGCGGGGAGCTGTTTTTT
CDR3: CASSIRGGELFF

D: TRBD1
V: TRBV9
J: TRBJ1-4
size: few
DNA: TGTGCCAGCAGCCGGACAGGGTGGGATGAAAAACTGTTTTTT
CDR3: CASSRTGWDEKLFF

D: TRBD2
V: TRBV4-2
J: TRBJ2-7
size: NA
DNA: TGTGCCAGTAACCGAGCGGGAGGTCCCTACGAGCAGTACTTC
CDR3: CASNRAGGPYEQYF

D: NA
V: TRBV5-6
J: TRBJ2-6
size: NA
DNA: TGTGCCAGCAGCCCACGACGGGGATACTCTGGGGCCAACGTCCTGACTTTC
CDR3: CASSPRRGYSGANVLTF

D: TRBD1
V: TRBV7-9
J: TRBJ1-1
size: NA
DNA: TGTGCCACCATAAACGACAGGGGCGACGGTAGAGCTTTCTTT
CDR3: CATINDRGDGRAFF

D: NA
V: TRBV5-4
J: TRBJ2-2
size: NA
DNA: TGTGCCAGCCAAAGGGGCGGGGAGCTGTTTTTT
CDR3: CASQRGGELFF

D: TRBD2
V: TRBV4-2
J: TRBJ2-3
size: NA
DNA: TGTGCCAGCAGCCACAGGACGGGGGGAGGGGGACTAGCGGCTATTATCACAGATACGCAGTATTTT
CDR3: CASSHRTGGGGLAAIITDTQYF

D: NA
V: TRBV7-9
J: TRBJ1-1
size: few
DNA: TGTGCCAGCAGAAAAAGCAGAGACTCCACTGAAGCTTTCTTT
CDR3: CASRKSRDSTEAFF

D: TRBD1
V: TRBV19
J: TRBJ2-7
size: NA
DNA: TGTGCCAGTAGTATAGTATGGACAGGGCCCGAGGAGCAGTACTTC
CDR3: CASSIVWTGPEEQYF

D: NA
V: TRBV11-2
J: TRBJ2-1
size: NA
DNA: TGTGCCAGCAGCTTTAGTAATCCCCTCAATGAGCAGTTCTTC
CDR3: CASSFSNPLNEQFF

D: TRBD1
V: TRBV7-9
J: TRBJ1-2
size: once
DNA: TGTGCCAGCAGCTCATCCGGGACAGGGAATTATGGCTACACCTTC
CDR3: CASSSSGTGNYGYTF

D: TRBD2
V: TRBV18
J: TRBJ2-7
size: NA
DNA: TGTGCCAGCTCACCAAGGTCGCGCGGACTAGCGGGGGGGCCTGGGAACGAGCAGTACTTC
CDR3: CASSPRSRGLAGGPGNEQYF

D: TRBD2
V: TRBV7-9
J: TRBJ2-7
size: NA
DNA: TGTGCCAGCAGCTTAGGTTTAAGCGGGGGCGCCTACGAGCAGTACTTC
CDR3: CASSLGLSGGAYEQYF

D: NA
V: TRBV5-1
J: TRBJ2-3
size: NA
DNA: TGCGCCAGCAGCTCCTCCACAGATACGCAGTATTTT
CDR3: CASSSSTDTQYF

D: NA
V: TRBV28
J: TRBJ1-5
size: NA
DNA: TGTGCCACCCGGGTTGAGTATAGCAATCAGCCCCAGCATTTT
CDR3: CATRVEYSNQPQHF

D: NA
V: TRBV11-2
J: TRBJ2-1
size: NA
DNA: TGTGCCAGCAGCTTAGCTTTGGCCTCCAATGAGCAGTTCTTC
CDR3: CASSLALASNEQFF

D: TRBD2
V: TRBV5-1
J: TRBJ2-7
size: once
DNA: TGCGCCAGCAGCTTGGTCCCTACTAGCGGGAGGGCCTACGAGCAGTACTTC
CDR3: CASSLVPTSGRAYEQYF

D: NA
V: TRBV11-3
J: TRBJ2-7
size: NA
DNA: TGTGCCAGCAGCTTACCAGGGCCCTCCTACGAGCAGTACTTC
CDR3: CASSLPGPSYEQYF

D: NA
V: TRBV24-1
J: TRBJ1-4
size: NA
DNA: TGTGCCACCAGTGACCCCGCCGGGGTCAATGAAAAACTGTTTTTT
CDR3: CATSDPAGVNEKLFF

D: TRBD2
V: TRBV4-2
J: TRBJ2-1
size: NA
DNA: TGTGCCAGCAGCCAAGGTGTCCTAGCGGGAGGCAATGAGCAGTTCTTC
CDR3: CASSQGVLAGGNEQFF

D: TRBD2
V: TRBV19
J: TRBJ2-7
size: NA
DNA: TGTGCCAGTAGTGTCCTTAGCGGGCGGTCCTACGAGCAGTACTTC
CDR3: CASSVLSGRSYEQYF

D: NA
V: TRBV7-9
J: TRBJ2-5
size: NA
DNA: TGTGCCAGCACCATGGGAGCATATGAGACCCAGTACTTC
CDR3: CASTMGAYETQYF

D: NA
V: TRBV6-1
J: TRBJ1-5
size: NA
DNA: TGTGCCAGCAGTGAATTGAGGAATCAGCCCCAGCATTTT
CDR3: CASSELRNQPQHF

D: NA
V: TRBV19
J: TRBJ2-2
size: many
DNA: TGTGCCAGTAGTATCATTCAGGGGGAGCTGTTTTTT
CDR3: CASSIIQGELFF

D: TRBD2
V: TRBV7-3
J: TRBJ2-5
size: NA
DNA: TGTGCCAGCAGCCCCGGGACTAGCGGGGAGACCCAGTACTTC
CDR3: CASSPGTSGETQYF

D: TRBD2
V: TRBV3-1/TRBV3-2
J: TRBJ2-7
size: many
DNA: TGTGCCAGCAGCGAGATCCGGGGGGGCTACGAGCAGTACTTC
CDR3: CASSEIRGGYEQYF

D: NA
V: TRBV14
J: TRBJ1-1
size: few
DNA: TGTGCCAGCAGCCACGGACAGATCAACCAGGGCACTGAAGCTTTCTTT
CDR3: CASSHGQINQGTEAFF

D: TRBD2
V: TRBV10-3
J: TRBJ2-5
size: NA
DNA: TGTGCCATCCGGGCCGCGGGGGGAGAGACCCAGTACTTC
CDR3: CAIRAAGGETQYF

D: NA
V: TRBV5-6
J: TRBJ1-4
size: NA
DNA: TGTGCCAGCAGCGCCTGGGGGGGTGAAAAACTGTTTTTT
CDR3: CASSAWGGEKLFF

D: NA
V: TRBV7-8
J: TRBJ2-7
size: NA
DNA: TGTGCCAGCAGCTTAGGAGAAACCTACGAGCAGTACTTC
CDR3: CASSLGETYEQYF

D: TRBD2
V: TRBV6-1
J: TRBJ2-5
size: NA
DNA: TGTGCCAGCAGTGAACAACAGGCCAGCGGGATCCAAGAGACCCAGTACTTC
CDR3: CASSEQQASGIQETQYF

D: NA
V: TRBV10-1
J: TRBJ1-1
size: few
DNA: TGCGCCAGCCGGCGACAGTTCATCATGAACACTGAAGCTTTCTTT
CDR3: CASRRQFIMNTEAFF

D: NA
V: TRBV5-1
J: TRBJ2-3
size: NA
DNA: TGCGCCAGCAGCTTGGCGCGGGGCCCGGGGCCGCAGTATTTT
CDR3: CASSLARGPGPQYF

D: NA
V: TRBV7-3
J: TRBJ1-1
size: NA
DNA: TGTGCCAGCAGCGCGGACAGAAACACTGAAGCTTTCTTT
CDR3: CASSADRNTEAFF

D: TRBD1
V: TRBV5-1
J: TRBJ1-5
size: few
DNA: TGCGCCAGCAGCAGAACCTTGACAGGGGGCAGGAATCAGCCCCAGCATTTT
CDR3: CASSRTLTGGRNQPQHF

D: NA
V: TRBV2
J: TRBJ1-5
size: NA
DNA: TGTGCCAGCAGTATCGGACAGAAGGATCAGCCCCAGCATTTT
CDR3: CASSIGQKDQPQHF

D: NA
V: TRBV6-5
J: TRBJ1-2
size: NA
DNA: TGTGCCAGCAGCCAGGGACTTACCAACTATGGCTACACCTTC
CDR3: CASSQGLTNYGYTF

D: NA
V: TRBV10-3
J: TRBJ2-1
size: NA
DNA: TGTGCCATGAGGGGGTTAAACTACAATGAGCAGTTCTTC
CDR3: CAMRGLNYNEQFF

D: NA
V: TRBV6-5
J: TRBJ2-3
size: NA
DNA: TGTGCCAGCAGTTACCTCTCGGGGGGCAGCACAGATACGCAGTATTTT
CDR3: CASSYLSGGSTDTQYF

D: NA
V: TRBV10-3
J: TRBJ1-1
size: NA
DNA: TGTGCCATCAGTGAATTGACAGGCTTCGGTTTCGAAGCTTTCTTT
CDR3: CAISELTGFGFEAFF

D: NA
V: TRBV15
J: TRBJ1-3
size: few
DNA: TGTGCCACCAGCAGAGATAGATGGGTACTGGGGAGGAACTCTGGAAACACCATATATTTT
CDR3: CATSRDRWVLGRNSGNTIYF